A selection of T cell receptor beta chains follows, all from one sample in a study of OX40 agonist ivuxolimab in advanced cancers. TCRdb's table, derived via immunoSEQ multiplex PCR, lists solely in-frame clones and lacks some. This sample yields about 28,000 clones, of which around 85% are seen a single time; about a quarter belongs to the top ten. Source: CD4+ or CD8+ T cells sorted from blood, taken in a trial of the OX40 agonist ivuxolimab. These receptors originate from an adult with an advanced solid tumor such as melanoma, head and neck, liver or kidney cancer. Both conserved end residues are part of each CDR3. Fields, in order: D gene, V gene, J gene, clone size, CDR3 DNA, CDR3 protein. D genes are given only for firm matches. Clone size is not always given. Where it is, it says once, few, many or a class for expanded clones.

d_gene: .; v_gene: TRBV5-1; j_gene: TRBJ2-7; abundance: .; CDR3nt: TGCGCCAGCAGCCCGCTCGGGGCTGGCGAGCAGTACTTC; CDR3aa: CASSPLGAGEQYF
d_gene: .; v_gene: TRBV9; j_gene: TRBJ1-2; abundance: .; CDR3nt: TGTGCCAGCAGCCTAGGGGGGATCTATGGCTACACCTTC; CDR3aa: CASSLGGIYGYTF
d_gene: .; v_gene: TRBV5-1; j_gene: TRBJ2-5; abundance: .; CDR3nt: TGCGCCAGCAGCTTGGGAGTGCCAGACTTCCAAGAGACCCAGTACTTC; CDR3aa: CASSLGVPDFQETQYF
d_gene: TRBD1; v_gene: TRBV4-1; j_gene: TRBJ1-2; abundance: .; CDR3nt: TGCGCCAGCAGCCAAGATGCCCCGGGACAGGGCTATGGCTACACCTTC; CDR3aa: CASSQDAPGQGYGYTF
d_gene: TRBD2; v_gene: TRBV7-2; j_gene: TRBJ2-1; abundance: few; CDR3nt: TGTGCCAGCAGCTGGACTAGCGGGAGGTTCTATGAGCAGTTCTTC; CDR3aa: CASSWTSGRFYEQFF
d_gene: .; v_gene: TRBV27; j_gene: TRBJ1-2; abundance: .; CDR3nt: TGTGCCAGCAGTCCGGGACTGCCGCCCCTCTATGGCTACACCTTC; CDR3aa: CASSPGLPPLYGYTF
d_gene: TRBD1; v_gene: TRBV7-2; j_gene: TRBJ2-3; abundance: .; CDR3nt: TGTGCCAGCAGTTCCCGGGACAGGCAAGATACGCAGTATTTT; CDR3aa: CASSSRDRQDTQYF
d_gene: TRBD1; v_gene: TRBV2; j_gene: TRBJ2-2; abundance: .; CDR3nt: TGTGCCAGCAGCAGCACAGGGGTATCGGTCACCGGGGAGCTGTTTTTT; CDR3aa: CASSSTGVSVTGELFF
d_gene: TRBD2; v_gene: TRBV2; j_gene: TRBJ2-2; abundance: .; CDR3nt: TGTGCCAGCAGTGGGTGGACTAGCGGGGGGCCTAACACCGGGGAGCTGTTTTTT; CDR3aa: CASSGWTSGGPNTGELFF
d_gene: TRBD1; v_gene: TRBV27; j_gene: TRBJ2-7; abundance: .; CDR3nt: TGTGCCAGCAGTTCCCGGGACAGGGGGTACGAGCAGTACTTC; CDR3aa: CASSSRDRGYEQYF
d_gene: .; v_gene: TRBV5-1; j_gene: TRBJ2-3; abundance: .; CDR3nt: TGCGCCAGCAGCTTGTATAGGCGGGACCATCAAGGGACAGATACGCAGTATTTT; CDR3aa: CASSLYRRDHQGTDTQYF
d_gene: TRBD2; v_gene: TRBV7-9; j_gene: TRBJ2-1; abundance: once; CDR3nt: TGTGCCAGCAGCCCGGCCGCGGGACTAGCGGGGGTAGATGAGCAGTTCTTC; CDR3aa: CASSPAAGLAGVDEQFF
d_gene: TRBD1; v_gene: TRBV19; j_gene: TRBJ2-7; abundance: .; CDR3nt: TGTGCCAGTAGTACCGAGGGGACAGGGATCGACGAGCAGTACTTC; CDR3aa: CASSTEGTGIDEQYF
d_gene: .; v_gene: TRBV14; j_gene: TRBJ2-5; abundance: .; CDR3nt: TGTGCCAGCAGCCTATGGAGTGGAGAGACCCAGTACTTC; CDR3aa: CASSLWSGETQYF
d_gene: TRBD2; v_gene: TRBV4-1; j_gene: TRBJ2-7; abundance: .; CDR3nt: TGCGCCAGCAGCCAAGGGACTAGCGGCTACGAGCAGTACTTC; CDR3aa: CASSQGTSGYEQYF
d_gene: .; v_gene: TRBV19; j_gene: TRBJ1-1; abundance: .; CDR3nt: TGTGCCAGTAGTATGGGAAGTGAAGCTTTCTTT; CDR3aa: CASSMGSEAFF
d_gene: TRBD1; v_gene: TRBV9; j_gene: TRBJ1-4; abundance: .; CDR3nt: TGTGCCAGCAGCGCGGAGAGGGGGACAGGCGTCGGGGAAAAACTGTTTTTT; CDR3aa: CASSAERGTGVGEKLFF
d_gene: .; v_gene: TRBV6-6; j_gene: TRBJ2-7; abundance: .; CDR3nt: TGTGCCAGCGGGGAAAGCCCGGACGAGCAGTACTTC; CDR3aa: CASGESPDEQYF
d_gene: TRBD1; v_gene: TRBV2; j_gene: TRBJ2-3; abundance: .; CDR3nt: TGTGCCAGCAGTCTCGACCTCGGACAGGGCACAGATACGCAGTATTTT; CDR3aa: CASSLDLGQGTDTQYF
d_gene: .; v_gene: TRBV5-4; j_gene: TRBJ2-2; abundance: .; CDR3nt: TGTGCCAGCAGCACCACCACAGGGCCCGGGGAGCTGTTTTTT; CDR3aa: CASSTTTGPGELFF
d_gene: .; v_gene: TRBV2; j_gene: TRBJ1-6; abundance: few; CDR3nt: TGTGCCAGCGCGCTAGTCGCGGATTCACCCCTCCACTTT; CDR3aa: CASALVADSPLHF
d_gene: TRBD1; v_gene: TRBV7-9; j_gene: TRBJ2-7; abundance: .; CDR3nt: TGTGCCAGCAGCTCTACCGGACAGGGGGACGAGCAGTACTTC; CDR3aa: CASSSTGQGDEQYF
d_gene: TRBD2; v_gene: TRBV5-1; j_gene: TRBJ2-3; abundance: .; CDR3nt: TGCGCCAGCAGCTGGGGACTAGCGGGGGGGCCACAACGTCCAGATACGCAGTATTTT; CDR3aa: CASSWGLAGGPQRPDTQYF
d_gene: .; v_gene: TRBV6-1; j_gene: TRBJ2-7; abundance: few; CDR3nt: TGTGCCAGCAGTGGAGCAGCCACCTACGAGCAGTACTTC; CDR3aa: CASSGAATYEQYF
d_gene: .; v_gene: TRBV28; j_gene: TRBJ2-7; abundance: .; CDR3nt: TGTGCCAGCAGTTCCCTCCGACAGAATGAGGACAGTCAGTACTTC; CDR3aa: CASSSLRQNEDSQYF
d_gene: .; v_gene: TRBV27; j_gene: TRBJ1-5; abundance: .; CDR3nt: TGTGCCAGCAGTCCTGTTGCAGGGGTGGGTCAGCCCCAGCATTTT; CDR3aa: CASSPVAGVGQPQHF
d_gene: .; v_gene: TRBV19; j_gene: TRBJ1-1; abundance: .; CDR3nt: TGTGCCAGTAGTATAATATTGGGGGGGGGCACTGAAGCTTTCTTT; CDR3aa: CASSIILGGGTEAFF
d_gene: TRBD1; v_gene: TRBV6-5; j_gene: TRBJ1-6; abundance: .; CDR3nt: TGTGCCAGCAGTTACTCCCGACAGGGCGATTCACCCCTCCACTTT; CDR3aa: CASSYSRQGDSPLHF
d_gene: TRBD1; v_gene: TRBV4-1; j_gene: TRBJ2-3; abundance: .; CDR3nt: TGCGCCAGCAGCCAAGCAGGTCATGGGACAGGGCAAGATACGCAGTATTTT; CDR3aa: CASSQAGHGTGQDTQYF
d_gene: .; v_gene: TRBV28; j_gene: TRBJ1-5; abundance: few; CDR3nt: TGTGCCAGCAGTCCCCCAGTAATACAGCCCCAGCATTTT; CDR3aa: CASSPPVIQPQHF
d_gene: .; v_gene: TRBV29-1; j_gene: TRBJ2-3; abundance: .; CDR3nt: TGCAGCGTTGAACTGTGGGCGGAATCTAGCACAGATACGCAGTATTTT; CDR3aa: CSVELWAESSTDTQYF
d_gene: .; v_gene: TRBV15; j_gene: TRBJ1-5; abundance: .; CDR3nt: TGTGCCACCAGCAGAGATGAAGGACACATAAATCAGCCCCAGCATTTT; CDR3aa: CATSRDEGHINQPQHF
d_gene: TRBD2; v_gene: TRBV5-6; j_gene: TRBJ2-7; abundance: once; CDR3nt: TGTGCCAGCAGCTTTAGCGGGAGGCCTCCCTACGAGCAGTACTTC; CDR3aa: CASSFSGRPPYEQYF
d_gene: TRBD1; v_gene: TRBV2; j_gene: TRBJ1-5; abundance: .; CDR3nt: TGTGCCAGCAGCGCGGGACAGGGTGACAATCAGCCCCAGCATTTT; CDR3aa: CASSAGQGDNQPQHF
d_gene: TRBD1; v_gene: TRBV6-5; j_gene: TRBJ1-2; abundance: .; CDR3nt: TGTGCCAGCAGATTAGGGACAGAACTTTATGGCTACACCTTC; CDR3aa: CASRLGTELYGYTF
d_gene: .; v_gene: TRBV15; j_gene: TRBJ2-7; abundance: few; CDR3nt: TGTGCCACCGCCCTTGGCAGGGCAAGCACCTACGAGCAGTACTTC; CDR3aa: CATALGRASTYEQYF
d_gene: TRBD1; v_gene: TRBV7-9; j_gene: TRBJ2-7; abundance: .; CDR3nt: TGTGCCAGCAGCTCCCCGGCGACAGGGGTCTACGAGCAGTACTTC; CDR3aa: CASSSPATGVYEQYF
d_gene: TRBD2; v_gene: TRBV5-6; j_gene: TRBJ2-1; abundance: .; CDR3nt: TGTGCCAGCAGCCCCCGGACTAGCGGGAGAGGGGGGGATGAGCAGTTCTTC; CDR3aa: CASSPRTSGRGGDEQFF
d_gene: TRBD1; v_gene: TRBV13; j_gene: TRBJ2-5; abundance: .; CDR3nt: TGTGCCAGCAGCCAATTGGACAGGGGTCAAGAGACCCAGTACTTC; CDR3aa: CASSQLDRGQETQYF
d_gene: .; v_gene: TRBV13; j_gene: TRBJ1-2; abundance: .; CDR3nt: TGTGCCAGCAGCTTAGGCCGCAGTCTCTATGGCTACACCTTC; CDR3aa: CASSLGRSLYGYTF
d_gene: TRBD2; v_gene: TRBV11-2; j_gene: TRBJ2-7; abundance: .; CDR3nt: TGTGCCAGCAGCTTATCTCCTAGCGGGAGGTTCCACGAGCAGTACTTC; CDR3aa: CASSLSPSGRFHEQYF
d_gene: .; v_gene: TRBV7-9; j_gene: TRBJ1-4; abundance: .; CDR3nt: TGTGCCAGCAGCTTAGCCAGGGTTGAAAAACTGTTTTTT; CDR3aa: CASSLARVEKLFF
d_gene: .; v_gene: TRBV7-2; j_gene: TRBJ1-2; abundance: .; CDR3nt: TGTGCCAGCAGCTTAGTAGCTTCAGGGAACTATGGCTACACCTTC; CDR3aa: CASSLVASGNYGYTF
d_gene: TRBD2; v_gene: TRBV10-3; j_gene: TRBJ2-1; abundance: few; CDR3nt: TGTGCCACCATGGGGGGGAGCGCTTACAATGAGCAGTTCTTC; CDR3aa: CATMGGSAYNEQFF
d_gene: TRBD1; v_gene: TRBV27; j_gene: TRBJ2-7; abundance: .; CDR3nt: TGTGCCAGCAGTTTGAGACTCCCGGGACAGGAACCCTACGAGCAGTACTTC; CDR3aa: CASSLRLPGQEPYEQYF
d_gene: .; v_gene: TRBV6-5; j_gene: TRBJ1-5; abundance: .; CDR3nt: TGTGCCACCTCTGACGGGCCCAATCAGCCCCAGCATTTT; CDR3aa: CATSDGPNQPQHF
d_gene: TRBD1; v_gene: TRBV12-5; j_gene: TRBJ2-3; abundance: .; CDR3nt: TGTGCTAGTGGTTTCGGGACAGGGGGAGCAGATACGCAGTATTTT; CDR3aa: CASGFGTGGADTQYF
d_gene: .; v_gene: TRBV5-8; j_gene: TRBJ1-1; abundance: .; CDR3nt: TGTGCCAGCAGCCCCTTCGTGAACACTGAAGCTTTCTTT; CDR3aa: CASSPFVNTEAFF
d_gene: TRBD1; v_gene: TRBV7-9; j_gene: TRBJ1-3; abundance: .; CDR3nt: TGTGCCAGCAGCTTAGTAGGGGGCACAGGAAACACCATATATTTT; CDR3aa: CASSLVGGTGNTIYF
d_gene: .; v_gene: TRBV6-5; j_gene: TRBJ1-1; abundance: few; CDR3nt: TGTGCCAGCTTTGTTGGCACTGAAGCTTTCTTT; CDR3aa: CASFVGTEAFF
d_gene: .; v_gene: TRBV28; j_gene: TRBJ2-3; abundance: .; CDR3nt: TGTGCCAGCAGTCCCGCGTACACAGATACGCAGTATTTT; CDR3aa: CASSPAYTDTQYF
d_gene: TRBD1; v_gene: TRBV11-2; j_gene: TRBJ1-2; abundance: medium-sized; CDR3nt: TGTGCCAGCAGCCCGGACAGGGAAGGCTATGGCTACACCTTC; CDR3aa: CASSPDREGYGYTF
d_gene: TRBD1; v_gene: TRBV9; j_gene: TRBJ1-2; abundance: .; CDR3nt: TGTGCCAGCAGCGTAGGACAGGGGGTTCTTTATGGCTACACCTTC; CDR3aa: CASSVGQGVLYGYTF
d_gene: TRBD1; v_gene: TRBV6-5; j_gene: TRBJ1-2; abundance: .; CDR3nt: TGTGCCAGCAGTTCCACAGGGGACGGCTACACCTTC; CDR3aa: CASSSTGDGYTF
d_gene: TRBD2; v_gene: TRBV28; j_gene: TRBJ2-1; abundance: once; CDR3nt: TGTGCCAGTTGGAGCTTACCGGGACTAGCGCTTCCCTACAATGAGCAGTTCTTC; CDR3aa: CASWSLPGLALPYNEQFF
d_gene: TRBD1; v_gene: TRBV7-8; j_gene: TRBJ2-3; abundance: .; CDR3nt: TGTGCCAGCAGTTCACAGGGGGCCATGGGGGATACGCAGTATTTT; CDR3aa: CASSSQGAMGDTQYF
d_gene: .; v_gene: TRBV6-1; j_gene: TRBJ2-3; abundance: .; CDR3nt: TGTGCCAGCAGTTACGGCACGCAGTATTTT; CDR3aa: CASSYGTQYF
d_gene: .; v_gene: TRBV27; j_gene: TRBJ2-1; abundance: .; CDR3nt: TGTGCCAGCACCCGACCCTCCTACAATGAGCAGTTCTTC; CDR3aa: CASTRPSYNEQFF
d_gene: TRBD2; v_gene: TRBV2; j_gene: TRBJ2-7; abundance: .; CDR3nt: TGTGCCAGCAGCCTTCGGGAGCGGGGCCTACGAGGGGAGCAGTACTTC; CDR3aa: CASSLRERGLRGEQYF
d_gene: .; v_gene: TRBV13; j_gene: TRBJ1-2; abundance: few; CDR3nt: TGTGCCAGCAGCCCGTTCGGGGGAGGCTACACCTTC; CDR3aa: CASSPFGGGYTF